The rows below give T cell receptor beta chains drawn from one sample of a study of T and B cells in COVID-19 patients. From the multiplex PCR reads, TCRdb called clonotypes with MiXCR, one entry per CDR3 protein. The data contain thousands of distinct CDR3 sequences, around 20% of them singletons. The sequenced material came from blood. The receptors shown here come from a human donor who had recovered from COVID-19. CDR3s leave out the opening cysteine and the closing phenylalanine or tryptophan. The order of the fields is V gene, J gene, CDR3 protein.

TRBV27	TRBJ1-6	ASSTLDLSPLH
TRBV28	TRBJ2-5	ASSLSETQY
TRBV6-1	TRBJ1-4	ASSEAGEIEKLF
TRBV7-9	TRBJ1-1	ASSPAGGGPEAF
TRBV28	TRBJ2-7	ASSLLSSYEQY
TRBV13	TRBJ2-6	ASSRDTSSGANVLT
TRBV5-5	TRBJ1-1	ASKLRQGGDPQSRAF
TRBV6-2/TRBV6-3	TRBJ2-1	ASSLQPWGEQF
TRBV7-2	TRBJ2-5	ASSLGGGFKQTQY
TRBV29-1	TRBJ2-3	SAARDDTQY
TRBV20-1	TRBJ2-2	SARGGVWGSGDTGELF
TRBV12-3/TRBV12-4	TRBJ2-2	ASKPGQNTGELF
TRBV7-2	TRBJ2-7	ASTIGGGSSYEQY
TRBV7-2	TRBJ2-3	ASSSTRASTDTQY
TRBV29-1	TRBJ2-7	SVEGKGLAEHEQY
TRBV11-3	TRBJ1-2	ASSPEGRGGTYGYT
TRBV20-1	TRBJ2-1	SARDQGASGTHGEQF
TRBV12-3/TRBV12-4	TRBJ1-2	ASSSWDRVNYGYT
TRBV30	TRBJ1-5	ACGGGEEQPQH
TRBV18	TRBJ2-2	ASSGLANTGELF
TRBV19	TRBJ2-2	ASSLFGGTGELF
TRBV19	TRBJ2-5	ASSIVDRGQETQY
TRBV5-6	TRBJ1-6	ASSPDPLPGPNSPLH
TRBV20-1	TRBJ2-7	SAQTGLGYEQY
TRBV6-1	TRBJ1-4	ASSLQGVNEKLF
TRBV30	TRBJ1-4	AWSGERDGNEKLF
TRBV20-1	TRBJ2-1	SARLVWGSYNEQF
TRBV12-3/TRBV12-4	TRBJ2-5	ASSTRLQETQY
TRBV12-3/TRBV12-4	TRBJ1-2	ASKQGMGGYT
TRBV6-5	TRBJ1-5	ASSSVFMDQPQH
TRBV24-1	TRBJ2-2	ATSDQWDGETGELF
TRBV5-1	TRBJ2-3	ASSSITGVDTQY
TRBV18	TRBJ1-1	ASSGNTEAF
TRBV6-5	TRBJ2-3	ASSYGVSSTDTQY
TRBV5-1	TRBJ2-2	ASELQGHSNTGELF
TRBV7-2	TRBJ1-1	ASITARGRDRKAF
TRBV24-1	TRBJ1-5	ATRLGYFSSDQPQH
TRBV28	TRBJ1-3	ASSHTQRKGANTIY
TRBV5-1	TRBJ2-7	ASSLLVLGADDEQY
TRBV20-1	TRBJ2-7	SASYSLSYEQY
TRBV28	TRBJ2-3	ASLPWTSSTSTDTQY
TRBV20-1	TRBJ1-6	SALSKPRGGAYNSPLH
TRBV4-2	TRBJ2-7	ASSQEEGSYEQY
TRBV10-3	TRBJ2-1	AISEPRQGAGNEQF
TRBV12-3/TRBV12-4	TRBJ1-1	ASSSGIGAF
TRBV6-4	TRBJ2-6	ASSDRQGSSGANVLT
TRBV28	TRBJ2-7	ASRSSQGALDGQY
TRBV19	TRBJ1-5	ASSPYSLGQPQH
TRBV7-6	TRBJ2-3	ASSPGGPGTDTQY
TRBV7-9	TRBJ2-5	ASSRLLAGQETQY
TRBV5-1	TRBJ1-4	ASTFRGATNEKLF
TRBV13	TRBJ2-3	ASSVEGSVTDTQY
TRBV6-5	TRBJ1-4	ASSYSAGGNEKLF
TRBV19	TRBJ2-7	ASSTGTSGYEQY
TRBV6-2/TRBV6-3	TRBJ2-1	ASSPPETAKC
TRBV27	TRBJ2-7	ASSFGGEQY
TRBV11-3	TRBJ2-1	ASSLTGGPNEQF
TRBV5-1	TRBJ1-4	ASSFGQGGEKLF
TRBV12-3/TRBV12-4	TRBJ1-2	ASSLEVPVGYT